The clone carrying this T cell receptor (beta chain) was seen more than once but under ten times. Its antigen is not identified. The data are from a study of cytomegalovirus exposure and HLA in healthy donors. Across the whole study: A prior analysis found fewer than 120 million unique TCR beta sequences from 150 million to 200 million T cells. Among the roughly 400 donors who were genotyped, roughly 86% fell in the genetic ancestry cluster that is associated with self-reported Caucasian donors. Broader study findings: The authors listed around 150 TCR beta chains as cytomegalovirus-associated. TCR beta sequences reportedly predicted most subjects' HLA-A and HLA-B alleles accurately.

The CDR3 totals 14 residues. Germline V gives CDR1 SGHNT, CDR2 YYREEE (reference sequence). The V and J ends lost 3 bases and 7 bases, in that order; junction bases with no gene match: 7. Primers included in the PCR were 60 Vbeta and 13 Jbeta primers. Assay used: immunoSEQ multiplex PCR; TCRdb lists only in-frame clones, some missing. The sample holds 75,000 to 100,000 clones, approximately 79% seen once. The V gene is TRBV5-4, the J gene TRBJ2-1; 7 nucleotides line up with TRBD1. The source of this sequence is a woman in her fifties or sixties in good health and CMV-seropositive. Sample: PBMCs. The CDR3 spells CASSSTTGRNEQFF. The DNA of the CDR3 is TGTGCCAGCAGCTCCACGACAGGGCGAAATGAGCAGTTCTTC.